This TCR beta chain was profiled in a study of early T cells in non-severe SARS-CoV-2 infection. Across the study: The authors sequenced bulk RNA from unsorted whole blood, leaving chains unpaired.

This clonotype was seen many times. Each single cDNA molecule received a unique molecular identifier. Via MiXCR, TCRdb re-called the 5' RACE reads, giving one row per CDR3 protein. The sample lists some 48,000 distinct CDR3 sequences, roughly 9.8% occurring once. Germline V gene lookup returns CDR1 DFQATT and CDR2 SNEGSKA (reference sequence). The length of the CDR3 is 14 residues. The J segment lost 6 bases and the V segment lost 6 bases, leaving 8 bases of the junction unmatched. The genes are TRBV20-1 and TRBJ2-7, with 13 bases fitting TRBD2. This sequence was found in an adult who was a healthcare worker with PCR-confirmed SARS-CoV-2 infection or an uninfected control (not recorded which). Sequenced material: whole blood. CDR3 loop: CSAHTSGRGLEQYF. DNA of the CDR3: TGCAGTGCCCATACTAGCGGGAGGGGACTCGAGCAGTACTTC.